Listed here are 16 T cell receptor beta chains from one sample, sequenced in a study of OX40 agonist ivuxolimab in advanced cancers. The method behind the library was the immunoSEQ multiplex PCR assay. Imported from immuneACCESS, the table was reduced by TCRdb to in-frame sequences with V and J called. These copies leave out some clones; in studies compared against another copy, an unresolved V gene accounts for under half, and the cause of the remainder is not known. This sample has approximately 50,000 clones in its table, and around 88% of those were observed once. The ten largest clones capture more than 0.55% of the sample. The sequencing used CD4+ or CD8+ T cells sorted from blood, collected in a trial of the OX40 agonist ivuxolimab. The receptors originated from an adult with an advanced solid tumor such as melanoma, head and neck, liver or kidney cancer.

V gene TRBV28 combines with J gene TRBJ1-2; D remains unclear. V gave up 5 bases and J gave up 3 bases, with 13 bases separating them. The length of the CDR3 is 14 residues. CDR1 and CDR2 (germline): MDHEN, SYDVKM. As DNA, the CDR3 is TGTGCCAGCAGTCCAAGCGGGCCTTACTATGGCTACACCTTC. Translated: CASSPSGPYYGYTF.

The chain recombines TRBV7-2 with TRBJ1-2; D is ambiguous. The V end lost 1 base, the J end lost 8 bases, and 8 bases lay between the germline ends. In germline, CDR1 is SGHTA, CDR2 FQGNSA. The CDR3 runs 12 residues. This CDR3 reads CASSLVVEGYTF. Here the CDR3 DNA reads TGTGCCAGCAGCTTAGTGGTGGAGGGCTACACCTTC.

The CDR3, as DNA: TGTGCCAGCTCACCTCTAGCGGGAGGCACCACAGATACGCAGTATTTT. Residues: CASSPLAGGTTDTQYF. J is TRBJ2-3 and V is TRBV18; 11 nucleotides align to TRBD2. The germline V gene encodes CDR1 KGHSH and CDR2 LQKENI. V gave up 3 bases and J gave up 2 bases; unmatched junction bases: 4. The CDR3 has 16 amino acids.

The chain has TRBV19 and TRBJ1-5, with a tentative D call TRBD1 (5 bases). Trimming shortened V by 6 bases and J by 4 bases, and 16 bases separated the two germline ends. Germline CDR1 is LNHDA and CDR2 is SQIVND (reference sequence). The CDR3 has 15 residues. CDR3 coding DNA: TGTGCCAGTAGCAAGAGCCGGGACCGAAATCAGCCCCAGCATTTT. Its protein product is CASSKSRDRNQPQHF.

This rearrangement joins TRBV28 to TRBJ1-5; D gene ambiguous. CDR1 is MDHEN, CDR2 SYDVKM, per germline. The CDR3 has 17 residues. Trimming took off 5 bases at V and 2 bases at J, with 19 bases between the two ends. CDR3 protein: CASSIFSDILRNQPQHF. The CDR3, as DNA: TGTGCCAGCAGTATTTTCTCCGACATCTTACGCAATCAGCCCCAGCATTTT.

This rearrangement joins TRBV5-1 to TRBJ1-2, with unresolved D. The V end was cut by 2 bases, the J end by 2 bases, with 7 bases between. Germline CDR1 is SGHRS and CDR2 is YFSETQ. This CDR3 has 13 residues. The CDR3 nucleotides read TGCGCCAGCAGCTTAGAAGGCAACTATGGCTACACCTTC. This encodes CASSLEGNYGYTF.

This chain connects TRBV5-6 to TRBJ2-5; 10 nucleotides match TRBD2. Germline CDR1 SGHDT, CDR2 YYEEEE. Germline trimming cut 2 bases from V and 5 bases from J; bases unmatched to any gene: 15. The CDR3 spans 18 residues. The CDR3 region is CASSLFARGLAGVETQYF. CDR3 coding DNA: TGTGCCAGCAGCTTATTCGCGCGTGGGCTAGCGGGAGTCGAGACCCAGTACTTC.

The chain combines TRBV11-1 with TRBJ2-1, with 7 bases aligning to TRBD2. Germline V gene lookup returns CDR1 SGHAT and CDR2 FQDESV (reference sequence). CDR3 length: 14 amino acids. J lost 6 bases, V lost 0 bases, and 2 bases had no gene match. The CDR3 protein is CASSLAGGVNEQFF. The CDR3 nucleotides are TGTGCCAGCAGCTTAGCGGGGGGGGTCAATGAGCAGTTCTTC.

The J gene is TRBJ2-3, the V gene TRBV29-1; 10 bases agree with TRBD2. This CDR3 has 13 amino acids. J was trimmed by 1 base and V by 7 bases; bases with no gene match: 2. Germline V CDR1 and CDR2: SQVTM, ANQGSEA. CDR3 sequence: CSGGTSGTDTQYF. The DNA for the CDR3 is TGCAGCGGGGGGACTAGCGGCACAGATACGCAGTATTTT.

The J gene is TRBJ2-2, the V gene TRBV7-6; 8 bases match TRBD2. Germline V CDR1 and CDR2: SGHVS, FNYEAQ. The J segment lost 4 bases and the V segment lost 5 bases, leaving 3 bases of the junction unmatched. There are 14 residues in the CDR3. The CDR3 region has the DNA TGTGCCAGCAGCCCAGGGACTAGCACCGGGGAGCTGTTTTTT. Its translation: CASSPGTSTGELFF.

The chain has TRBV27 and TRBJ2-1; 10 positions agree with TRBD2. Per germline, CDR1 MNHEY and CDR2 SMNVEV (reference sequence). The trim removed 8 bases at V and 3 bases at J, leaving 13 bases unmatched. The CDR3 is 17 amino acids. In nucleotides, the CDR3 is TGTGCCAGCCGCCGGGATCTAGCGGGAGTTGGCTACAATGAGCAGTTCTTC. As protein: CASRRDLAGVGYNEQFF.

This clone appeared a single time. The rearrangement uses TRBV7-2 and TRBJ2-2; TRBD2 matches at 8 bases. The CDR3 loop spans 14 amino acids. Trimming took 6 bases from V and 5 from J; bases not matched to a gene: 5. The germline gives CDR1 SGHTA, CDR2 FQGNSA. CDR3 protein: CASRRPGGTGELFF. In DNA, the CDR3 is TGTGCCAGCAGGCGCCCGGGGGGGACCGGGGAGCTGTTTTTT.

This clone was counted a single time. J is TRBJ1-5 and V is TRBV5-4; a weak D match, TRBD1 (6 bases). The V gene's germline CDR1 is SGHNT and CDR2 YYREEE (reference sequence). This CDR3 contains 14 residues. Trimming removed 0 bases from V and 4 bases from J, with 8 bases in between. CDR3 nucleotide sequence: TGTGCCAGCAGCTTGGGAGGGGGGAATCAGCCCCAGCATTTT. It yields the protein CASSLGGGNQPQHF.

This chain links TRBV5-4 with TRBJ2-1; TRBD2 might be the D (6 bases). Germline assignment: CDR1 SGHNT and CDR2 YYREEE (reference sequence). The length of the CDR3 is 16 residues. V lost 0 bases, J lost 6 bases, and 16 bases lay in between. The chain's CDR3 is CASSLVGVLAGNEQFF. The DNA of the CDR3 is TGTGCCAGCAGCTTGGTCGGTGTACTAGCCGGCAATGAGCAGTTCTTC.

The chain couples TRBV12-5 to TRBJ1-1; a possible D gene is TRBD1 (6 bases). Trimming removed 7 bases from V and 8 bases from J, with 20 bases in between. Germline V gene data show CDR1 as LGHNT and CDR2 as FRNRAP. The CDR3 is made up of 14 amino acids. In nucleotides, the CDR3 is TGTGCTAGTGTTCGCCCCCGTGAGGGACAAGAAGCTTTCTTT. This translates into CASVRPREGQEAFF.

The genes are TRBV14 and TRBJ1-1, with D unresolved. The V and J ends lost 3 bases and 0 bases respectively, with 5 bases between them. CDR1 and CDR2 from the germline V gene are SGHDN and FVKESK. The CDR3 has 13 amino acids. CDR3 sequence reads: CASSQGMNTEAFF. CDR3 in DNA: TGTGCCAGCAGCCAGGGGATGAACACTGAAGCTTTCTTT.